The 29 T cell receptor beta chains below come from one sample, sequenced in a study of CXCR3-negative and CXCR3-positive naive CD8 T cells. Broader study findings: Naive CXCR3-positive cells had TRB CDR3s more hydrophobic than those of CXCR3-negative naive cells.

Each TRB cDNA library was prepared by 5' RACE (with UMI labels). Each CDR3 protein gets one entry in TCRdb, which reprocessed the 5' RACE reads and gives no DNA. The sample table includes 150,000 or so distinct CDR3 sequences. These TCRs' antigens remain unknown. The sequenced sample was naive CXCR3+ CD8+ T cells from blood. The sample's subset: CD45RO-CCR7+CD27+CD95- naive CD8+ T cells expressing CXCR3 (TNR3+). The receptors derive from a human donor in good health. Some clones in this sample may be carry-over from other donors' samples.

The rearrangement links TRBV10-3 to TRBJ2-2; TCRdb returns TRBD1, unconfirmable since there is no DNA. The germline V gene encodes CDR1 ENHRY and CDR2 SYGVKD. CDR3 length: 18 residues. The CDR3 loop reads CAISESGPRQRPTGELFF.

This chain connects TRBV18 to TRBJ2-7. Germline lookup yields CDR1 KGHSH and CDR2 LQKENI. This CDR3 has 15 residues. The CDR3 sequence is CASSPPNGFSYEQYF.

The J gene is TRBJ2-7, the V gene TRBV5-1; TCRdb lists TRBD1, though no DNA is available to test this call. This CDR3 has 15 residues. CDR1 is SGHRS, CDR2 YFSETQ, per germline. This CDR3 is CASSFTGLSAYEQYF.

This chain connects TRBV20-1 to TRBJ2-1; TCRdb's assignment of TRBD1 cannot be checked, as there is no DNA. Germline V gene data show CDR1 as DFQATT and CDR2 as SNEGSKA (reference sequence). The CDR3 runs to 13 residues. The chain's CDR3 is CSARGSGAVEQFF.

The chain recombines TRBV7-3 with TRBJ2-2; without DNA, the TCRdb call of TRBD1 cannot be checked. This CDR3 spans 16 amino acids. The V gene's germline CDR1 is SGHTA and CDR2 FQGTGA. CDR3: CASSLGQGSIHGELFF.

V and J are TRBV30 and TRBJ1-6; the D call from TCRdb, TRBD1, cannot be confirmed without DNA. The CDR3 loop spans 15 amino acids. Germline V lookup: CDR1 GTSNPN, CDR2 SVGIG (reference sequence). The CDR3 sequence: CAWSDTSGARSPLHF.

The chain is built from TRBV4-2 and TRBJ1-4; TCRdb reports TRBD1, a call that lacks DNA to check it against. CDR3 length: 15 residues. The germline V gene has CDR1 LGHNA and CDR2 YNFKEQ. The CDR3: CASSQAGQFNEKLFF.

The chain uses TRBV12-3 or TRBV12-4 and TRBJ1-2; no DNA is available, so the TRBD1 call from TCRdb remains unchecked. This CDR3 has 16 amino acids. This CDR3 reads CASSSGHPQVGYGYTF.

The chain uses TRBV5-1 and TRBJ2-2. This CDR3 region has 15 residues. The germline gives CDR1 SGHRS, CDR2 YFSETQ. CDR3 residues: CASSLVGYGTGELFF.

This chain links TRBV28 with TRBJ1-2. The germline CDR1 and CDR2 sequences are MDHEN and SYDVKM. The CDR3 sequence is 18 residues long. CDR3 sequence: CASSPPYQSGYRNYGYTF.

The V gene is TRBV9, the J gene TRBJ2-3; TCRdb proposes TRBD2, but this gene call is untestable without DNA. Germline V gives CDR1 SGDLS, CDR2 YYNGEE. There are 14 residues in the CDR3. The CDR3 sequence is CASSMTRIADTQYF.

The V call is TRBV20-1, the J call TRBJ2-3. Germline CDR1 is DFQATT and CDR2 is SNEGSKA (reference sequence). The CDR3 consists of 12 residues. The CDR3 loop is CSAEDITDTQYF.

The gene calls are TRBV10-3 and TRBJ1-5; the D call of TRBD1 rests on TCRdb alone, since no DNA is present to check it. This CDR3 contains 16 residues. Looked up from germline, CDR1 is ENHRY and CDR2 is SYGVKD. The CDR3 here is CAISDPDRGGNQPQHF.

The V call is TRBV29-1, the J call TRBJ2-1; TCRdb indicates TRBD1, and absent DNA this call remains unverified. The CDR3 covers 13 residues. Looked up from germline, CDR1 is SQVTM and CDR2 is ANQGSEA. CDR3 amino acids: CSGLPGQKNEQFF.

The chain's CDR3 is CASSQGPLGQGSSYEQYF. The V gene is TRBV4-2, the J gene TRBJ2-7; the TCRdb call, TRBD1, lacks DNA for checking. The germline gives CDR1 LGHNA, CDR2 YNFKEQ. The CDR3 is 18 residues long.

The rearrangement joins TRBV6-2 or TRBV6-3 to TRBJ1-2; there is no DNA to check the TCRdb D call of TRBD1. Germline V gene sequence: CDR1 MNHEY, CDR2 SVGEGT. There are 13 residues in the CDR3. The CDR3: CASRPPLDYGYTF.

The rearrangement links TRBV13 to TRBJ2-2; lacking DNA, the TRBD2 call made by TCRdb goes unchecked. The CDR3 extends over 15 amino acids. CDR1 PRHDT and CDR2 FYEKMQ come from the germline V gene (reference sequence). The CDR3 reads CASSGPEDPTGELFF.

The chain couples TRBV7-8 to TRBJ2-2; TCRdb selects TRBD2, and the lack of DNA leaves this call unchecked. Germline V gene sequence: CDR1 SGHVS, CDR2 FQNEAQ. The length of the CDR3 is 19 residues. CDR3 sequence: CASSLGQGMGTSVSGELFF. Drawing the rest from reference TRBV7-8 and TRBJ2-2, the complete variable domain is GAGVSQSPRYKVAKRGQDVALRCDPISGHVSLFWYQQALGQGPEFLTYFQNEAQLDKSGLPSDRFFAERPEGSVSTLKIQRTQQEDSAVYLCASSLGQGMGTSVSGELFFGEGSRLTVL.

The rearrangement joins TRBV10-3 to TRBJ2-1; the TRBD2 assignment by TCRdb is unverifiable without DNA. The CDR3 covers 12 residues. Germline V CDR1 and CDR2: ENHRY, SYGVKD. CDR3 in amino acids: CAIAGGANEQFF.

The gene calls are TRBV6-5 and TRBJ2-1; TCRdb picks TRBD2, but there is no DNA to check that call. This CDR3 is built from 15 residues. Germline CDR1 MNHEY, CDR2 SVGAGI. The CDR3 loop is CASSPRPVAGSEQFF.

This chain uses TRBV2 with TRBJ2-7; the D call of TRBD1 rests on TCRdb alone, since no DNA is present to check it. Germline CDR1 is SNHLY and CDR2 is FYNNEI. This CDR3 has 14 residues. The CDR3 reads CASRRGRGYDEQYF.

The J gene is TRBJ2-1, the V gene TRBV14; the D call from TCRdb, TRBD2, cannot be confirmed without DNA. Per the germline V gene, CDR1 is SGHDN and CDR2 is FVKESK. The CDR3 is 14 residues long. CDR3 protein: CASSQEGGSDEQFF.

V usage is TRBV4-2 and J usage is TRBJ2-1. Germline V gives CDR1 LGHNA, CDR2 YNFKEQ. This CDR3 contains 14 residues. CDR3 region: CASSQDASYNEQFF.

The J gene is TRBJ2-1, the V gene TRBV27; TCRdb outputs TRBD2, but without DNA this stays unchecked. Germline V gene sequence: CDR1 MNHEY, CDR2 SMNVEV (reference sequence). CDR3 size: 15 residues. Here the CDR3 reads CASSLRRAMTFEQFF.

The rearrangement joins TRBV13 to TRBJ2-5; without DNA, the TCRdb call of TRBD1 cannot be checked. The CDR3 has 16 amino acids. Germline V lookup: CDR1 PRHDT, CDR2 FYEKMQ (reference sequence). The CDR3 reads CASSLSGGGLQETQYF.

The genes are TRBV6-5 and TRBJ1-5; TCRdb gives TRBD1 as the D gene, but with no DNA this cannot be confirmed. Germline-derived CDR1 and CDR2 are MNHEY and SVGAGI. This CDR3 contains 13 residues. CDR3 in amino acids: CASSYSKWGRVHF.

This sequence joins TRBV15 and TRBJ2-2; checking the TCRdb D call of TRBD1 is not possible without DNA. The germline V gene encodes CDR1 LNHNV and CDR2 YYDKDF (reference sequence). The CDR3 length is 15 residues. The CDR3: CATSRDRGSTGELFF.

The chain has TRBV5-5 and TRBJ2-2; TCRdb's D call, TRBD2, is unchecked because there is no DNA. The germline V gene encodes CDR1 SGHKS and CDR2 YYEKEE (reference sequence). The CDR3 covers 18 residues. CDR3 region: CASSPRTSGGAFTGELFF.

The chain joins TRBV7-2 to TRBJ2-7; TCRdb lists TRBD1, though no DNA is available to test this call. Germline V gene sequence: CDR1 SGHTA, CDR2 FQGNSA. CDR3 length: 17 residues. This CDR3 is CASSHPRTVPSSYEQYF.